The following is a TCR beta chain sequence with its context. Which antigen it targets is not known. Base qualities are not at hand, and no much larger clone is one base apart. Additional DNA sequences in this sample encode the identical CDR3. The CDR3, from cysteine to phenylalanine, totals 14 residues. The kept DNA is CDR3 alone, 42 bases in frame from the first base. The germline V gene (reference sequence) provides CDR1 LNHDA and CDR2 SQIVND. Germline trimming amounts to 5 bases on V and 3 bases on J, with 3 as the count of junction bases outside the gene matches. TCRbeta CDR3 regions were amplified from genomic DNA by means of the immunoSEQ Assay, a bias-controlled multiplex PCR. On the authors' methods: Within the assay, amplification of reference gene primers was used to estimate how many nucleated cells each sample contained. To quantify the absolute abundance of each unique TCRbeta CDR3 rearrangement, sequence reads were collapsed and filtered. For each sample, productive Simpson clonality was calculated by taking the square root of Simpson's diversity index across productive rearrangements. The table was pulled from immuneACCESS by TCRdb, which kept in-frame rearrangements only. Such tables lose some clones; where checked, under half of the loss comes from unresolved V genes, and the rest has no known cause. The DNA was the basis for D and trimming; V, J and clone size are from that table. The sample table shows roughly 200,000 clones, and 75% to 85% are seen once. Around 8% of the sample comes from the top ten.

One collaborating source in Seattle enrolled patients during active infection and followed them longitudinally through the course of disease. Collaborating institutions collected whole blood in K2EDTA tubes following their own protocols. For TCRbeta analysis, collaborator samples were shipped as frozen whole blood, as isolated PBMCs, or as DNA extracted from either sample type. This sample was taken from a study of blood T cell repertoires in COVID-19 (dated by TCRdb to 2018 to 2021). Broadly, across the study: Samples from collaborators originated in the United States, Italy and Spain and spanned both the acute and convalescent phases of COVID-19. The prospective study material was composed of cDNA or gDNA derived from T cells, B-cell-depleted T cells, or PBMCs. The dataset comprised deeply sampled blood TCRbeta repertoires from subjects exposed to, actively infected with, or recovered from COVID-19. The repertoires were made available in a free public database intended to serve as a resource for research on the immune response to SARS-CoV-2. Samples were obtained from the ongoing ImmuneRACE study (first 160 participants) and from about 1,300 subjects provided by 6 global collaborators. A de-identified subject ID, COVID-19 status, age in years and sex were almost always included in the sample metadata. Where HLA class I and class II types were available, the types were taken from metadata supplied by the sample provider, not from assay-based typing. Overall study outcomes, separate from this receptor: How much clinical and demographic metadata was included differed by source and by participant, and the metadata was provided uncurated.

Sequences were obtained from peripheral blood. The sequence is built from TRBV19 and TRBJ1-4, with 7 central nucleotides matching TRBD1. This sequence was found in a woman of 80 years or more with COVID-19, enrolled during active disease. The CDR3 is CASSAGTANEKLFF. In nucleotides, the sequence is TGTGCCAGTAGTGCCGGGACAGCTAATGAAAAACTGTTTTTT.